This T cell receptor (beta chain) was recovered during a study of beta chain features in type 1 diabetes. Germline trimming cut 3 bases from V and 3 bases from J; bases unmatched to any gene: 7. Per germline, CDR1 ENHRY and CDR2 SYGVKD. There are 15 residues in the CDR3. Every isolated RNA sample was fully reverse transcribed, so sequencing captured expressed TCRB transcripts. The assay was immunoSEQ multiplex PCR, and TCRdb's table has in-frame clones only and misses some. Of under 250,000 clones listed, 11% are singletons. This clone has a handful of counts. The receptor was isolated from a man aged 18 to 30 in good health. This sequence joins TRBV10-3 and TRBJ2-7, with 8 bases matching TRBD1. Sequenced: central memory CD4+ T cells from blood. The CDR3 bases are TGTGCCATCAGTGACCAGCCAGGGGGCGTCTACGAGCAGTACTTC. It codes for CAISDQPGGVYEQYF.